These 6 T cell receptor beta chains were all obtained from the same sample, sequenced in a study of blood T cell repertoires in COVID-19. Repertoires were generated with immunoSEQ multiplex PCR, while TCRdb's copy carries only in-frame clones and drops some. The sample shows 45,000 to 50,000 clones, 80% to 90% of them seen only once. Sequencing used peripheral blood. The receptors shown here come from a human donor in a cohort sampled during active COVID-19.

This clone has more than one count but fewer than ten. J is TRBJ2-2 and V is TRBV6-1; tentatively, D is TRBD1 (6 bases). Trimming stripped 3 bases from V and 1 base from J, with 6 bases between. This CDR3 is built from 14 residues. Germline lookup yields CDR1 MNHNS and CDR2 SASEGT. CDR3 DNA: TGTGCCAGCAGTGACAGGGGGAACACCGGGGAGCTGTTTTTT. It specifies CASSDRGNTGELFF.

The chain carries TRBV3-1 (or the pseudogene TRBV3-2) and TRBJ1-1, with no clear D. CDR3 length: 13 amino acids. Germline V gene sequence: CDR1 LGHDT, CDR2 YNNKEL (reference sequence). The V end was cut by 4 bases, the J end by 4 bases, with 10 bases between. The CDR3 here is CASSPVAGTEAFF. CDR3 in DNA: TGTGCCAGCAGCCCAGTCGCGGGCACTGAAGCTTTCTTT.

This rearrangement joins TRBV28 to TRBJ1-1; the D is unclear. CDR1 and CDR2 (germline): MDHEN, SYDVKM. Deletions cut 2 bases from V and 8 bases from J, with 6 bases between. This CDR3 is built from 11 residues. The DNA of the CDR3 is TGTGCCAGCAGTTTAAAGGAGGAAGCTTTCTTT. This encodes CASSLKEEAFF.

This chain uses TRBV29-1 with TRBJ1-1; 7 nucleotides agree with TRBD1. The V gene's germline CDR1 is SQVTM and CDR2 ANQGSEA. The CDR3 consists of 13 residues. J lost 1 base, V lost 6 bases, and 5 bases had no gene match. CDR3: CSVAGTENTEAFF. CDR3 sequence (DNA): TGCAGCGTAGCCGGGACAGAGAACACTGAAGCTTTCTTT.

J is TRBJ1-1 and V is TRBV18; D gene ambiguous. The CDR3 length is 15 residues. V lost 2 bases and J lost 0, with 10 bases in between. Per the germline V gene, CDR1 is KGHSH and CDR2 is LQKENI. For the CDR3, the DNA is TGTGCCAGCTCACCATCATCCGGGGTGAACACTGAAGCTTTCTTT. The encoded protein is CASSPSSGVNTEAFF.

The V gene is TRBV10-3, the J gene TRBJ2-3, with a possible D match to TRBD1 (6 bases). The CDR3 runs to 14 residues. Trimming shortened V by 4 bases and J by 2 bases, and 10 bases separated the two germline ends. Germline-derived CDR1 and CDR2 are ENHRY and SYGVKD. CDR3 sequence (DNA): TGTGCCATCAGTGGCGGACAGATCACAGATACGCAGTATTTT. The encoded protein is CAISGGQITDTQYF.